One sample yielded the 23 T cell receptor beta chains listed below, sequenced in a study of blood T cell repertoires in COVID-19. Clones were sequenced by immunoSEQ multiplex PCR, and TCRdb holds only the in-frame ones, with some missing. The sample holds about 120,000 clones, approximately 90% seen once. The sample taken for sequencing was peripheral blood. The receptor source for this set is a human donor in a cohort sampled during active COVID-19.

The chain couples TRBV28 to TRBJ2-3; 9 bases are a match to TRBD2. Per the germline V gene, CDR1 is MDHEN and CDR2 is SYDVKM. V was pared by 7 bases and J by 3 bases, with 14 bases of the junction left unmatched. CDR3 length equals 17 residues. The DNA for the CDR3 is TGTGCCAGCACCGACCCCCGGGGGCGGGAGGGGACAGATACGCAGTATTTT. This gives the protein CASTDPRGREGTDTQYF. Based on the CDR3 plus reference TRBV28 and TRBJ2-3, the full variable domain is DVKVTQSSRYLVKRTGEKVFLECVQDMDHENMFWYRQDPGLGLRLIYFSYDVKMKEKGDIPEGYSVSREKKERFSLILESASTNQTSMYLCASTDPRGREGTDTQYFGPGTRLTVL.

CDR3 in amino acids: CASSLGLAGASTPYEQYF. In nucleotides, the CDR3 is TGTGCCAGCAGCCTAGGACTAGCGGGAGCCTCGACCCCCTACGAGCAGTACTTC. This chain joins TRBV7-6 and TRBJ2-7, with TRBD2 matching over 13 bases. Germline V gives CDR1 SGHVS, CDR2 FNYEAQ. Trimming removed 5 bases from V and 2 bases from J; junction bases left unmatched: 12. The CDR3 contains 18 residues.

V and J are TRBV6-4 and TRBJ2-2; 9 positions match TRBD2. There are 15 residues in the CDR3. V trimming: 3 bases; J trimming: 4 bases; junction bases outside the gene matches: 3. CDR1 is MRHNA, CDR2 SNTAGT, per germline. The CDR3 region has the DNA TGTGCCAGCAGTGAATCTAGCGGGATCACCGGGGAGCTGTTTTTT. Protein sequence: CASSESSGITGELFF.

This clone showed up just once. V and J are TRBV6-5 and TRBJ2-7, with 7 bases identical to TRBD1. Unmatched junction bases numbered 4, after V lost 8 bases and J lost 3 bases. The CDR3 spans 12 residues. Germline V gives CDR1 MNHEY, CDR2 SVGAGI. CDR3 sequence (DNA): TGTGCCAGCCAGACAGGGAACTACGAGCAGTACTTC. Its translation is CASQTGNYEQYF.

The V and J genes are TRBV29-1 and TRBJ2-1; 7 bases line up with TRBD2. CDR3 size: 11 residues. Germline-derived CDR1 and CDR2 are SQVTM and ANQGSEA. V trimming: 6 bases; J trimming: 8 bases; junction bases outside the gene matches: 4. The CDR3 DNA sequence: TGCAGCGTCGGCCTAGCGGATGAGCAGTTCTTC. Amino acid sequence: CSVGLADEQFF.

This sequence joins TRBV5-1 and TRBJ1-1; 7 nucleotides match TRBD1. CDR1 and CDR2 from the germline V gene are SGHRS and YFSETQ. Unmatched junction bases numbered 10, after V lost 4 bases and J lost 4 bases. This CDR3 has 15 amino acids. The CDR3: CASSGDRVGVTEAFF. The CDR3 bases are TGCGCCAGCAGCGGTGACAGGGTCGGAGTCACTGAAGCTTTCTTT.

This chain joins TRBV7-9 and TRBJ1-1; no firm D call. CDR1 and CDR2 (germline): SEHNR, FQNEAQ (reference sequence). The CDR3 contains 17 residues. V was clipped by 3 bases and J by 3 bases, with 20 bases between them. CDR3 region: CASSFPDDDLGDTEAFF. The DNA of the CDR3 is TGTGCCAGCAGCTTCCCCGACGACGACCTGGGAGACACTGAAGCTTTCTTT.

There are a few counts of this clone. The gene calls are TRBV27 and TRBJ1-1; 11 bases align to TRBD1. The CDR3 loop spans 17 amino acids. Germline loops: CDR1 MNHEY, CDR2 SMNVEV (reference sequence). With 2 bases clipped from V and 0 bases from J, the junction kept 5 bases outside the gene matches. CDR3 residues: CASSLPPGQGVNTEAFF. CDR3 coding DNA: TGTGCCAGCAGTTTACCTCCGGGACAGGGGGTGAACACTGAAGCTTTCTTT.

There are many counts of this clone. The sample carries other DNA sequences with the same CDR3. The V gene is TRBV9, the J gene TRBJ2-7; 8 bases map to TRBD1. The CDR3 consists of 13 residues. Germline V CDR1 and CDR2: SGDLS, YYNGEE. Trimming took 3 bases from V and 4 from J; bases not matched to a gene: 3. The CDR3 DNA sequence: TGTGCCAGCAGCGGGCAGGGGGCTTACGAGCAGTACTTC. Translated, it gives CASSGQGAYEQYF. Looking up the rest from reference TRBV9 and TRBJ2-7 gives the full variable domain: DSGVTQTPKHLITATGQRVTLRCSPRSGDLSVYWYQQSLDQGLQFLIQYYNGEERAKGNILERFSAQQFPDLHSELNLSSLELGDSALYFCASSGQGAYEQYFGPGTRLTVT.

The sample holds one count of this clone. The chain links TRBV3-1 (or the pseudogene TRBV3-2) to TRBJ1-2, with a weak D call TRBD1 (5 bases). The V gene's germline CDR1 is LGHDT and CDR2 YNNKEL (reference sequence). The CDR3 length is 14 residues. V was pared by 1 base and J by 4 bases, with 10 bases between. This chain's CDR3 is CASSQASGGYGYTF. CDR3 DNA: TGTGCCAGCAGCCAAGCCTCCGGGGGCTATGGCTACACCTTC.

The table lists this clone with a few counts. Other nucleotide sequences from this sample produce the same CDR3. The J gene is TRBJ1-4, the V gene TRBV5-1, with D maybe TRBD1 (5 bases). This CDR3 has 15 amino acids. Per the germline V gene, CDR1 is SGHRS and CDR2 is YFSETQ. Deletions cut 0 bases from V and 6 bases from J, with 12 bases between. CDR3 nucleotide sequence: TGCGCCAGCAGCTTGGTTCAGGGAAGGCATGAAAAACTGTTTTTT. Translation: CASSLVQGRHEKLFF.

The chain is built from TRBV28 and TRBJ1-5; D call uncertain. With 3 bases removed from V and 0 bases from J, the gap between germline ends came to 9 bases. This CDR3 region has 15 residues. CDR1 MDHEN and CDR2 SYDVKM come from the germline V gene. CDR3 residues: CASSFLGSSNQPQHF. The CDR3 nucleotides read TGTGCCAGCAGTTTCCTTGGGAGTAGCAATCAGCCCCAGCATTTT.

The rearrangement uses TRBV21-1 and TRBJ1-1; TRBD1, the table's D call, was not compared with the DNA. TRBV21-1 is a listed pseudogene. The CDR3 consists of 17 residues. The CDR3 DNA reads TGTGCCAGCAGCACCCACGGACAGGGGGAGTCGAACACTGAAGCTTTCTTT. Residues: CASSTHGQGESNTEAFF.

This chain connects TRBV19 to TRBJ1-5, with 8 bases fitting TRBD1. The CDR3 length is 15 residues. V trimming: 5 bases; J trimming: 3 bases; junction bases outside the gene matches: 6. Germline CDR1 is LNHDA and CDR2 is SQIVND (reference sequence). CDR3 sequence reads: CASSLLQGANQPQHF. CDR3 in DNA: TGTGCCAGTAGTCTCCTTCAGGGGGCCAATCAGCCCCAGCATTTT.

This rearrangement joins TRBV12-3 or TRBV12-4 to TRBJ2-7; TRBD2 matches at 9 bases. The J segment lost 5 bases and the V segment lost 6 bases, leaving 5 bases of the junction unmatched. This CDR3 has 13 residues. The CDR3 coding sequence is TGTGCCAGCAGCCTAAGGACTAGCGACGAGCAGTACTTC. Translated: CASSLRTSDEQYF.

CDR3 in DNA: TGCGCCAGCAGCTATCAGACAGAAGCATCCTACGAGCAGTACTTC. This translates into CASSYQTEASYEQYF. The chain is built from TRBV4-1 and TRBJ2-7; D is possibly TRBD1 (5 bases). The germline V gene has CDR1 MGHRA and CDR2 YSYEKL. CDR3 length: 15 amino acids. The germline V and J ends were trimmed by 5 bases and 1 base, with 15 bases remaining between them.

The V call is TRBV11-3, the J call TRBJ1-3, with D possibly matching TRBD1 (6 bases). Trimming removed 1 base from V and 2 bases from J, with 12 bases in between. Germline V CDR1 and CDR2: SGHNT, YENEEA. CDR3 length equals 16 residues. In nucleotides, the CDR3 is TGTGCCAGCAGCTTAGTGGACAGAATCACTGGAAACACCATATATTTT. Translation gives CASSLVDRITGNTIYF.

The CDR3 region has the DNA TGTGCCAGCAGTTATCCGGCAAGGGGCTATAATTCACCCCTCCACTTT. Residues: CASSYPARGYNSPLHF. This chain connects TRBV6-6 to TRBJ1-6; weak D call: TRBD1 (5 bases). Deletions cut 3 bases from V and 3 bases from J, with 12 bases between. The germline CDR1 and CDR2 sequences are MNHNY and SVGAGI (reference sequence). The CDR3 length is 16 residues.

CDR3 region: CASSPGGTDPSNQPQHF. The DNA of the CDR3 is TGTGCCAGCAGTCCCGGGGGGACGGACCCCAGCAATCAGCCCCAGCATTTT. The rearrangement uses TRBV27 and TRBJ1-5; D possibly corresponds to TRBD1 (5 bases). The CDR3 totals 17 residues. Trimming left V 5 bases short and J 1 base short, with 18 bases between. Per the germline V gene, CDR1 is MNHEY and CDR2 is SMNVEV (reference sequence).

V is TRBV3-1 (or the pseudogene TRBV3-2) and J is TRBJ1-1; 8 positions agree with TRBD1. Trimming at V came to 3 bases and at J to 7 bases, leaving 4 bases not matched to a gene. CDR3 length: 13 residues. CDR1 and CDR2 from the germline V gene are LGHDT and YNNKEL (reference sequence). In DNA, the CDR3 is TGTGCCAGCAGCCAGGGACAGGACGGTGAAGCTTTCTTT. This gives the protein CASSQGQDGEAFF.

The chain employs TRBV7-2 and TRBJ2-3, with 13 bases lining up with TRBD2. V was pared by 4 bases and J by 5 bases, with 6 bases of the junction left unmatched. The CDR3 runs 16 residues. Germline V gene data show CDR1 as SGHTA and CDR2 as FQGNSA. The CDR3 DNA is TGTGCCAGCAGCTGGGGACTAGCGGGACTGGGAGATACGCAGTATTTT. This gives the protein CASSWGLAGLGDTQYF.

The chain carries TRBV18 and TRBJ2-7; 8 nucleotides align to TRBD1. The CDR3 extends over 13 amino acids. Germline trimming cut 8 bases from V and 2 bases from J; bases unmatched to any gene: 5. In germline, CDR1 is KGHSH, CDR2 LQKENI. The CDR3: CASTTGVTYEQYF. DNA of the CDR3: TGTGCCAGCACGACAGGGGTTACCTACGAGCAGTACTTC.

V and J are TRBV19 and TRBJ2-1; TRBD2 aligns across 14 bases. In germline, CDR1 is LNHDA, CDR2 SQIVND (reference sequence). The CDR3 runs to 15 residues. V lost 7 bases to trimming and J lost 8 bases; unmatched junction nucleotides: 7. CDR3: CASNGLAGGTDEQFF. The CDR3 DNA is TGTGCCAGTAATGGACTAGCGGGAGGTACCGATGAGCAGTTCTTC.